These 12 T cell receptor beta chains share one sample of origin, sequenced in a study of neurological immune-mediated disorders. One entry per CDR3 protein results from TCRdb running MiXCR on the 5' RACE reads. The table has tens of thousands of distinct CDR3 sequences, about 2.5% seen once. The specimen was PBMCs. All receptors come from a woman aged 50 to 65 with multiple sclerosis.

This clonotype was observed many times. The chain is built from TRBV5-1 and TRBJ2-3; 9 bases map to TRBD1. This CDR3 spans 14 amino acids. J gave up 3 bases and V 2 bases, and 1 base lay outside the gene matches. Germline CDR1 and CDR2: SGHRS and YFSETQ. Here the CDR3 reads CASSFGQGTDTQYF. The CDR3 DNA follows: TGCGCCAGCAGCTTCGGACAGGGGACAGATACGCAGTATTTT.

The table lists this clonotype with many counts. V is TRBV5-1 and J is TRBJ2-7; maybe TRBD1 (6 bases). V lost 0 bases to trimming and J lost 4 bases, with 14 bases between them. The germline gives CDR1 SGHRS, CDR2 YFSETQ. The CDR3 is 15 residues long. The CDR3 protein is CASSLGGRAGYEQYF. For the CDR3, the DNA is TGCGCCAGCAGCTTGGGGGGGCGTGCGGGTTACGAGCAGTACTTC.

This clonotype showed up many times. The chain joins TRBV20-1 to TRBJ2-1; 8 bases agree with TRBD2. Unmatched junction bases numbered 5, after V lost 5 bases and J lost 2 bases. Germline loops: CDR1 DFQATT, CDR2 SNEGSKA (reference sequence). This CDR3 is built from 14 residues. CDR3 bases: TGCAGTGCTGGGTACGGGGGGGCCTACAATGAGCAGTTCTTC. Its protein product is CSAGYGGAYNEQFF.

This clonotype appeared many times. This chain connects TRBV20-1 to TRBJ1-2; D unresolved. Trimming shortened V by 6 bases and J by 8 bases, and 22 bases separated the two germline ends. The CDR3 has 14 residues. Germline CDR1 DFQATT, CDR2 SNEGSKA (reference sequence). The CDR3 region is CSAPWPRRVGGYTF. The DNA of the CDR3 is TGCAGTGCCCCGTGGCCCAGGAGGGTAGGGGGCTACACCTTC.

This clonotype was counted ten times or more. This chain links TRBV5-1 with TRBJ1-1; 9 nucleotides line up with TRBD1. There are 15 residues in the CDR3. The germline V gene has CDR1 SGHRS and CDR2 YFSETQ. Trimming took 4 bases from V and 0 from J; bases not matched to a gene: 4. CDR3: CASSHDRGMNTEAFF. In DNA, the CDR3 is TGCGCCAGCAGCCACGACAGGGGGATGAACACTGAAGCTTTCTTT.

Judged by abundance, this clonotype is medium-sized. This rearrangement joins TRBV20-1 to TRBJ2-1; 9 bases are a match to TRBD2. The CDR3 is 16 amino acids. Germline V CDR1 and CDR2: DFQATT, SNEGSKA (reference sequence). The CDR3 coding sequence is TGCGGATCTCAGTATAGCGGGAGCAGCTCCTACAATGAGCAGTTCTTC. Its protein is CGSQYSGSSSYNEQFF.

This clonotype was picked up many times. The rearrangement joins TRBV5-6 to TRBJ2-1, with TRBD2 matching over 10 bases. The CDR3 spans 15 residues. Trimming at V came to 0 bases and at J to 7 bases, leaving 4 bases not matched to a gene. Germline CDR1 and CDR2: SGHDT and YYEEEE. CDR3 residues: CASSLAWTSGNEQFF. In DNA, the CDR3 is TGTGCCAGCAGCTTGGCTTGGACTAGCGGTAATGAGCAGTTCTTC.

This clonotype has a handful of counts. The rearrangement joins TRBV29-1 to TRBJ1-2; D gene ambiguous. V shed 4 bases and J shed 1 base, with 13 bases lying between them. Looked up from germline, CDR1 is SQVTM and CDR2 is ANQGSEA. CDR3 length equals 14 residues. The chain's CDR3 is CSVGGMEGNYGYTF. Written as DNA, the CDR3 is TGCAGCGTTGGCGGGATGGAGGGTAACTATGGCTACACCTTC.

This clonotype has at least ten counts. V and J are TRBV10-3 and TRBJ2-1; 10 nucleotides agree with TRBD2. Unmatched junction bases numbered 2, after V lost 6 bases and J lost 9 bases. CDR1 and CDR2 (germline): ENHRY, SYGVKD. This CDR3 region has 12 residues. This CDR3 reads CAISGTSAEQFF. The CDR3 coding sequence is TGTGCCATCAGCGGGACTAGCGCTGAGCAGTTCTTC.

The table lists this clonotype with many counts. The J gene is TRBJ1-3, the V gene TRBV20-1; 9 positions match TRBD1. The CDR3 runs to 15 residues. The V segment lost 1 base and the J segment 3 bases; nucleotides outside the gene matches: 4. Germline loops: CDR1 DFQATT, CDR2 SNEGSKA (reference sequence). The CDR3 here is CSARGDRVIGNTIYF. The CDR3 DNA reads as TGCAGTGCTAGAGGGGACAGGGTGATTGGAAACACCATATATTTT.

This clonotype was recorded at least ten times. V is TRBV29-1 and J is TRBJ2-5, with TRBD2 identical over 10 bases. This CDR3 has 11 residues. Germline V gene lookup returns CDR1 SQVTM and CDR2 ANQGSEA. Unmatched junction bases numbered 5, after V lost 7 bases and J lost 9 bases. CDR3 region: CSAGLAEAQYF. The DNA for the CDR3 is TGCAGCGCCGGACTAGCGGAGGCCCAGTACTTC.

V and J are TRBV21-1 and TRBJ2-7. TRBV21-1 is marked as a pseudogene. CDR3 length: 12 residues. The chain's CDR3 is CARRGDAYEQYF. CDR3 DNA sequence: TGTGCCAGAAGGGGAGACGCCTACGAGCAGTACTTC.